The next 12 T cell receptor beta chains were all read from a single sample in a study of T-cell reconstitution after alpha-beta-depleted transplantation in children listed by TCRdb under 2016. What this sample's treatment or condition label stands for: allogeneic hematopoietic cell transplantation with graft depleted of TCRalphabeta T cells and CD19 B cells. Preparation of the library involved PCR. The data were produced on an Illumina HiSeq 2500. TCR libraries were prepared with molecular barcoding, using unique molecular identifiers to normalize TCRbeta repertoire quantification. TCRdb passed the public sequencing reads through fastp at Q25 and MiXCR, retaining productive beta sequences. Every distinct CDR3 protein forms one entry, paired with its most common genes and DNA. The sample records 200,000 to 250,000 distinct CDR3 sequences, roughly a tenth of which are singletons. 28% of the sample is held by the ten biggest clonotypes.

The sequenced sample was PBMCs, obtained before TCRalphabeta/CD19-depleted stem cell transplant. The source of these receptors is a child under two years old with acute myeloid leukemia, due to receive a stem cell transplant.

As for this clonotype: A read error may explain this, as a much larger clone is one base away. V is TRBV18 and J is TRBJ2-1; the D is unclear. Germline V gene lookup returns CDR1 KGHSH and CDR2 LQKENI. The CDR3 consists of 14 residues. CDR3 bases: TGTGCCAGCTCACCACAGGTGCGGTACAATGAGCGGTTCTTC. Encoded protein: CASSPQVRYNERFF.

This clonotype has a count of ten or more. This rearrangement joins TRBV2 to TRBJ2-3; TRBD2 might be the D (5 bases). Per germline, CDR1 SNHLY and CDR2 FYNNEI. The ends were cut back, 4 bases at V and 1 base at J, with 9 bases in the middle. The CDR3 runs 14 residues. The CDR3 nucleotides are TGTGCCAGCAGTGCCGGGATGCGCACAGATACGCAGTATTTT. It is translated as CASSAGMRTDTQYF.

This clonotype came up many times. The V call is TRBV12-3 or TRBV12-4, the J call TRBJ1-1; a possible D gene is TRBD1 (5 bases). Trimming cost V 1 base and J 7 bases, with 16 bases left between them. The CDR3 length is 15 residues. The CDR3: CASSLVGPPPVEAFF. As DNA, the CDR3 is TGTGCCAGCAGTTTAGTGGGGCCGCCCCCCGTTGAAGCTTTCTTT.

As to this clonotype: A much larger clone sits a single nucleotide away, making a read error possible. The gene calls are TRBV5-4 and TRBJ1-2; maybe TRBD1 (6 bases). The CDR3 loop spans 14 amino acids. Trimming stripped 4 bases from V and 8 bases from J, with 18 bases between. Germline assignment: CDR1 SGHNT and CDR2 YYREEE (reference sequence). CDR3 bases: TGTGCCAGCAGCAGCAGGGGCATGTTCAGGGGCTACACCTTC. It translates to CASSSRGMFRGYTF.

This clonotype has just a few counts. DNA of the CDR3: TGTGCCAGCAGCTTAGTAGGGACCCTCAAGGGGGGCACTGAAGCTTTCTTT. It specifies CASSLVGTLKGGTEAFF. The V and J genes are TRBV7-2 and TRBJ1-1, with D possibly being TRBD1 (6 bases). Germline lookup yields CDR1 SGHTA and CDR2 FQGNSA. V lost 1 base and J 4 bases, leaving 19 bases between the germline ends. This CDR3 spans 17 amino acids.

The chain links TRBV4-1 to TRBJ2-1; 7 nucleotides line up with TRBD1. The V and J ends lost 5 bases and 4 bases, in that order; junction bases with no gene match: 8. This CDR3 is 15 amino acids long. Germline CDR1 and CDR2: MGHRA and YSYEKL. CDR3 in DNA: TGCGCCAGCAGCATCCCCGGGACAGTTTACAATGAGCAGTTCTTC. The encoded protein is CASSIPGTVYNEQFF.

In its sample, this clonotype was seen many times. V is TRBV7-8 and J is TRBJ2-5; possible D gene TRBD1, 5 bases. Germline V gene lookup returns CDR1 SGHVS and CDR2 FQNEAQ. This CDR3 has 15 residues. V lost 7 bases and J lost 0, with 15 bases in between. Here the CDR3 DNA reads TGTGCCAGCACCTACAATAGGGGAAACCAAGAGACCCAGTACTTC. Amino acids: CASTYNRGNQETQYF. Filled out from reference TRBV7-8 and TRBJ2-5, the complete variable domain reads GAGVSQSPRYKVAKRGQDVALRCDPISGHVSLFWYQQALGQGPEFLTYFQNEAQLDKSGLPSDRFFAERPEGSVSTLKIQRTQQEDSAVYLCASTYNRGNQETQYFGPGTRLLVL.

This clonotype was recorded at least ten times. V gene TRBV5-6 combines with J gene TRBJ2-7; TRBD1 agrees at 7 bases. CDR3 length: 13 residues. Losses at the gene ends were 4 bases for V and 5 bases for J; bases not matched to a gene: 6. The germline CDR1 and CDR2 sequences are SGHDT and YYEEEE. The CDR3 DNA sequence: TGTGCCAGCAGCCCGGCCGGGACAGACGAGCAGTACTTC. Translation: CASSPAGTDEQYF.

This clonotype was seen many times. The chain is built from TRBV11-2 and TRBJ2-3; the D gene is possibly TRBD2 (6 bases). Germline V CDR1 and CDR2: SGHAT, FQNNGV. V lost 5 bases to trimming and J lost 4 bases, with 19 bases between them. This CDR3 has 16 amino acids. The CDR3 spells CASSPLGQGGADTQYF. The CDR3 nucleotides read TGTGCCAGCAGCCCCCTCGGCCAGGGAGGCGCAGATACGCAGTATTTT.

This clonotype was seen at least ten times. The chain employs TRBV27 and TRBJ2-6, with unresolved D. The CDR3 sequence is 14 residues long. Germline V gene sequence: CDR1 MNHEY, CDR2 SMNVEV (reference sequence). V gave up 3 bases and J gave up 4 bases, with 7 bases separating them. CDR3 amino acids: CASSLSLGANVLTF. The CDR3 DNA is TGTGCCAGCAGTTTGTCCTTGGGGGCCAACGTCCTGACTTTC.

This clonotype showed up many times. This chain connects TRBV5-1 to TRBJ1-1; TRBD1 is a possible D gene (5 bases). V lost 0 bases, J lost 4 bases, and 10 bases lay in between. CDR1 and CDR2 from the germline V gene are SGHRS and YFSETQ. This CDR3 region has 14 residues. The CDR3 DNA reads TGCGCCAGCAGCTTGGACACCGGGGCCACTGAAGCTTTCTTT. This translates into CASSLDTGATEAFF.

This clonotype occurred many times. Compared with germline, one end of the junction differs, possibly owing to a read error. The chain uses TRBV6-5 and TRBJ2-4; D perhaps matches TRBD1 (6 bases). This CDR3 has 16 amino acids. The germline gives CDR1 MNHEY, CDR2 SVGAGI. The CDR3 coding sequence is TGTGTCAGCAGTTCCTATACTGGACAGGCCAAAAACATTCAGTACTTC. Residues: CVSSSYTGQAKNIQYF.